These T cell receptor beta chains were read from a single sample in a study of cytomegalovirus exposure and HLA in healthy donors. This table comes from immunoSEQ multiplex PCR, and its TCRdb copy is limited to in-frame clones, with some not included. The sample includes a few hundred thousand clones, around nine tenths seen only once; the top ten take 1.5% to 2%. Sequenced: PBMCs. These receptors were collected from a girl aged 2-10 years in good health and CMV-seronegative. Each CDR3 is given without its conserved first and last residue. Size is stated for part of the rows, as once, few or many counts, or as a class when the clone is expanded.

size	length	V	J	CDR3
NA	11	TRBV6-5	TRBJ1-1	ASSPTEGTEAF
NA	11	TRBV5-1	TRBJ1-2	ASSSGQGHGYT
NA	14	TRBV11-2	TRBJ1-1	ASSLDWGGNTGWAF
NA	10	TRBV29-1	TRBJ2-7	RRAELGHEQY
few	13	TRBV7-2	TRBJ2-3	ASSSRTGTTDTQY
NA	13	TRBV18	TRBJ1-5	ASTAGTVSSEPQH
NA	17	TRBV5-5	TRBJ1-6	ASSPRDRGRGSYNSPLH
NA	9	TRBV7-6	TRBJ2-5	ASSFKETQY
NA	14	TRBV4-1	TRBJ2-5	ASSQGVPLAPGTQY
NA	11	TRBV6-1	TRBJ1-5	AGGQVTNQPQH
NA	12	TRBV6-1	TRBJ2-7	ASSATGSSYEQY
NA	10	TRBV28	TRBJ1-1	ASSPDRLGAF
NA	14	TRBV5-1	TRBJ2-1	ASSLEIRDYYNEQF
NA	14	TRBV4-1	TRBJ1-3	ASSQVKTETGNTIY
NA	13	TRBV29-1	TRBJ2-1	SVEGTGTSVIEQF
NA	12	TRBV5-1	TRBJ2-7	ATATSGSSYEQY
NA	15	TRBV6-1	TRBJ2-3	ASSEEGWGQPTDTQY
NA	13	TRBV7-8	TRBJ1-3	ASSPRPGGGNTIY
few	11	TRBV25-1	TRBJ1-1	ASSEQGNTEAF
NA	10	TRBV28	TRBJ2-3	ASSGRPDTQY
NA	10	TRBV2	TRBJ2-7	ASGAESYEQY
once	12	TRBV7-2	TRBJ1-1	ASSLSTGRAEAF